The 22 T cell receptor beta chains listed next were all sequenced from one sample in a study of T cells in Graves' hyperthyroidism and ophthalmopathy. Regions amplified from RNA transcripts were the TCR beta CDR3 regions. Initially, a first-round RT-PCR of the TCR CDR3 employed the HTBI primer set. Each CDR3 protein gets one entry after TCRdb re-called the multiplex PCR reads with MiXCR. The sample contains hundreds of thousands of distinct CDR3 sequences, around 24% of which appear only once. The sequencing sample was made of blood. The receptors come from a woman younger than 45 with Graves' ophthalmopathy.

This clonotype has ten or more counts. The chain links TRBV15 to TRBJ1-2; D gene ambiguous. CDR3 length: 17 residues. V gave up 0 bases and J gave up 0 bases, with 14 bases separating them. Germline lookup yields CDR1 LNHNV and CDR2 YYDKDF (reference sequence). DNA for the CDR3: TGTGCCACCAGCAGAGATCTGGGCAGGATTACTAACTATGGCTACACCTTC. Encoded protein: CATSRDLGRITNYGYTF.

The V call is TRBV20-1, the J call TRBJ2-7, with D perhaps being TRBD1 or TRBD2 (6 bases each). V shed 3 bases and J shed 6 bases, with 18 bases lying between them. CDR1 is DFQATT, CDR2 SNEGSKA, per germline (reference sequence). The CDR3 loop spans 14 amino acids. CDR3 protein: CSASSAGRGGEQYF. CDR3 in DNA: TGCAGTGCTAGTTCGGCGGGGCGAGGGGGCGAGCAGTACTTC.

About this clonotype itself: At one end the junction does not follow the germline gene, possibly because of a read error. The rearrangement uses TRBV19 and TRBJ1-1, with D possibly TRBD1 on 5 matching bases. The CDR3 is made up of 16 amino acids. From germline, CDR1 is LNHDA and CDR2 SQIVND (reference sequence). CDR3 amino acids: CASSPYLGVLGTGAFF. The CDR3 DNA follows: TGTGCCAGTAGCCCCTATCTGGGGGTTTTAGGGACTGGAGCTTTCTTT.

This clonotype was observed many times. The chain joins TRBV6-2 or TRBV6-3 to TRBJ1-1; a weak D match, TRBD1 (6 bases). The V gene's germline CDR1 is MNHEY and CDR2 SVGEGT. Trimming stripped 2 bases from V and 1 base from J, with 14 bases between. This CDR3 is 16 amino acids long. The CDR3 coding sequence is TGTGCCAGCAGTTACCGCAGGGGCAGAAGGAACACTGAAGCTTTCTTT. This gives the protein CASSYRRGRRNTEAFF.

There are a few counts of this clonotype. The chain is built from TRBV7-2 and TRBJ2-5; TRBD1 aligns across 9 bases. With 3 bases clipped from V and 5 bases from J, the junction kept 10 bases outside the gene matches. Per the germline V gene, CDR1 is SGHTA and CDR2 is FQGNSA. The CDR3 is 16 residues long. This chain's CDR3 is CASSFHRDRAPETQYF. In nucleotides, the CDR3 is TGTGCCAGCAGCTTTCACCGGGACAGGGCCCCGGAGACCCAGTACTTC.

This clonotype has a count of ten or more. V gene TRBV5-1 combines with J gene TRBJ1-3; D possibly corresponds to TRBD1 (5 bases). The germline V and J ends were trimmed by 3 bases and 4 bases, with 8 bases remaining between them. The CDR3 contains 13 residues. The germline CDR1 and CDR2 sequences are SGHRS and YFSETQ. DNA of the CDR3: TGCGCCAGCAGCTCGGGGGAGGGAAACACCATATATTTT. Amino acid sequence: CASSSGEGNTIYF.

The chain links TRBV25-1 to TRBJ2-7, with TRBD2 identical over 8 bases. After removal of 3 bases from V and 7 bases from J, the junction contained 8 bases not matched to a gene. Per the germline V gene, CDR1 is MGHDK and CDR2 is SYGVNS. The CDR3 extends over 14 amino acids. The CDR3 bases are TGTGCCAGCAGTGATCGGACTAGCCTAGGAGAGCAGTACGTC. This codes for CASSDRTSLGEQYV.

The chain combines TRBV27 with TRBJ2-7; D unresolved. The CDR3 has 13 residues. Trimming removed 5 bases at V and 2 bases at J, with 10 bases between. The V gene's germline CDR1 is MNHEY and CDR2 SMNVEV (reference sequence). Here the CDR3 DNA reads TGTGCCAGCAGTAGTAACACAGCCTACGAGCAGTACTTC. It encodes CASSSNTAYEQYF.

On this clonotype: A read error may be the cause here, since a much bigger clone is one base away. The chain combines TRBV6-2 or TRBV6-3 with TRBJ2-7; 8 bases are shared with TRBD1. Per the germline V gene, CDR1 is MNHEY and CDR2 is SVGEGT. This CDR3 has 15 amino acids. J gave up 0 bases and V 0 bases, and 1 base lay outside the gene matches. DNA of the CDR3: TGTGCCAGCAGTTACTCCGGGACAGGCTCCTACGAGCAGTACGTC. It specifies CASSYSGTGSYEQYV.

Of note for this clonotype: A much bigger clone sits one base away, suggesting this may be a read error. The rearrangement links TRBV29-1 to TRBJ2-7, with unresolved D. With 5 bases removed from V and 1 base from J, the gap between germline ends came to 9 bases. The CDR3 has 12 amino acids. The germline CDR1 and CDR2 sequences are SQVTM and ANQGSEA. CDR3 bases: TGCAGCGTTCCGAGACCGTCCTACGAGCAGTACTTC. It translates to CSVPRPSYEQYF.

The V and J genes are TRBV15 and TRBJ2-7; D may be TRBD2 (6 bases). The CDR3 is 17 amino acids. V lost 4 bases and J 4 bases, leaving 23 bases between the germline ends. CDR1 and CDR2 (germline): LNHNV, YYDKDF (reference sequence). CDR3 sequence: CATSNPGWAGSEYEQYF. Here the CDR3 DNA reads TGTGCCACCAGCAACCCCGGTTGGGCGGGGAGCGAATACGAGCAGTACTTC.

In its sample, this clonotype was seen many times. The rearrangement links TRBV24-1 to TRBJ1-5, with D tentatively TRBD1 (5 bases). Trimming left V 4 bases short and J 6 bases short, with 12 bases between. Germline CDR1 KGHDR, CDR2 SFDVKD. This CDR3 has 14 amino acids. The chain's CDR3 is CATSDPGFRQPQHF. CDR3 bases: TGTGCCACCAGTGACCCAGGGTTCCGTCAGCCCCAGCATTTT.

Many counts were recorded for this clonotype. This chain uses TRBV12-3 or TRBV12-4 with TRBJ1-1, with unresolved D. V was pared by 7 bases and J by 1 base, with 10 bases between. The CDR3 covers 13 residues. The CDR3 sequence: CASNDRGNTEAFF. CDR3 nucleotide sequence: TGTGCCAGCAACGACCGGGGGAACACTGAAGCTTTCTTT.

The chain links TRBV29-1 to TRBJ2-7; 10 nucleotides line up with TRBD1. This CDR3 spans 15 amino acids. Germline-derived CDR1 and CDR2 are SQVTM and ANQGSEA. With V trimmed by 7 bases and J by 1 base, 10 bases remained unmatched. CDR3 sequence reads: CSAIKGQGVSYEQYF. The CDR3 DNA is TGCAGCGCAATAAAAGGACAGGGGGTATCCTACGAGCAGTACTTC.

The V gene is TRBV12-3 or TRBV12-4, the J gene TRBJ2-2; D unclear. V shed 0 bases and J shed 6 bases, with 5 bases lying between them. The CDR3 is 13 residues long. The CDR3 DNA reads TGTGCCAGCAGTTTAGCCCCCGCCGGGGAGCTGTTTTTT. Encoded protein: CASSLAPAGELFF.

Only a few counts were recorded for this clonotype. A read error is possible here, since a much larger clone lies one base away. V gene TRBV5-1 combines with J gene TRBJ2-7; TRBD1 might be the D (5 bases). CDR1 SGHRS and CDR2 YFSETQ come from the germline V gene. There are 13 residues in the CDR3. The ends were cut back, 4 bases at V and 1 base at J, with 9 bases in the middle. CDR3 in DNA: TGCGCCAGCAGCCGGTCAGGGTCCTACGAGCAGTACTTC. Its protein product is CASSRSGSYEQYF. The whole variable domain, remainder taken from reference TRBV5-1 and TRBJ2-7, is KAGVTQTPRYLIKTRGQQVTLSCSPISGHRSVSWYQQTPGQGLQFLFEYFSETQRNKGNFPGRFSGRQFSNSRSEMNVSTLELGDSALYLCASSRSGSYEQYFGPGTRLTVT.

This clonotype was observed many times. This chain connects TRBV20-1 to TRBJ2-7; no clear D gene. Germline CDR1 reads DFQATT; CDR2 reads SNEGSKA (reference sequence). The CDR3 loop spans 10 amino acids. The ends were cut back, 7 bases at V and 3 bases at J, with 7 bases in the middle. CDR3 sequence reads: CSVQDYEQYF. The CDR3 coding sequence is TGCAGTGTTCAGGACTACGAGCAGTACTTC.

This clonotype has a count of ten or more. J is TRBJ2-7 and V is TRBV6-2 or TRBV6-3; a possible D gene is TRBD2 (5 bases). Germline values: CDR1 MNHEY, CDR2 SVGEGT. This CDR3 is 15 amino acids long. The ends were cut back, 5 bases at V and 5 bases at J, with 19 bases in the middle. As DNA, the CDR3 is TGTGCCAGCAGTACACTAGACGGTGGCGAGAACGAGCAGTACTTC. Protein product: CASSTLDGGENEQYF.

This clonotype showed up just a few times. V is TRBV28 and J is TRBJ2-5, with 11 bases identical to TRBD2. CDR1 MDHEN and CDR2 SYDVKM come from the germline V gene. V was pared by 5 bases and J by 5 bases, with 4 bases of the junction left unmatched. The length of the CDR3 is 14 residues. The CDR3 region is CASSIAGGLETQYF. CDR3 sequence (DNA): TGTGCCAGCAGTATAGCGGGGGGGCTGGAGACCCAGTACTTC.

This clonotype showed up many times. This chain uses TRBV19 with TRBJ2-5; D may match TRBD1 or TRBD2 (6 bases each). Germline-derived CDR1 and CDR2 are LNHDA and SQIVND (reference sequence). The CDR3 runs 15 residues. Trimming stripped 4 bases from V and 5 bases from J, with 17 bases between. The CDR3 region has the DNA TGTGCCAGTAGTACCGGACCTGGGGGGCGGGAGACCCAGTACTTC. As protein: CASSTGPGGRETQYF.

The V and J genes are TRBV11-1 and TRBJ2-1; D is uncertain. Trimming left V 5 bases short and J 0 bases short, with 11 bases between. The CDR3 runs to 15 residues. The V gene's germline CDR1 is SGHAT and CDR2 FQDESV (reference sequence). The CDR3 region has the DNA TGTGCCAGCAGCCCAGGACCGCTCTCCTACAATGAGCAGTTCTTC. It translates to CASSPGPLSYNEQFF.

In this sample, this clonotype turned up many times. This chain joins TRBV6-1 and TRBJ2-7; D is unresolved. CDR3 length: 12 residues. The germline V and J ends were trimmed by 2 bases and 3 bases, with 5 bases remaining between them. In germline, CDR1 is MNHNS, CDR2 SASEGT. The CDR3 nucleotides read TGTGCCAGCAGTGAAATAGTCTACGAGCAGTACTTC. It translates to CASSEIVYEQYF.